This T cell receptor (beta chain) was sequenced during a study of STAT5B mutations in CD4+ large granular lymphocyte leukemia. Only in-frame clones appear in the TCRdb table, and some are missing; sequencing was by immunoSEQ multiplex PCR. The table has nearly 30,000 clones, 70% to 85% seen once. Trimming took off 9 bases at V and 0 bases at J, with 8 bases between the two ends. CDR3 size: 12 residues. Per the germline V gene, CDR1 is SGHTA and CDR2 is FQGNSA. Study-wide results and caveats: CD4-sorted patient repertoires seemed more clonal than healthy CD4+ repertoires. Top patient clones used TRBV06 genes more often: 8/27 versus 2/35 in controls.

As regards this clone: Its matching antigen is unknown.

The sequenced sample consisted of CD4+ T cells from blood buffy coats. The genes are TRBV7-2 and TRBJ1-1, with unresolved D. The origin of this receptor is a human donor in good health. The CDR3 bases are TGTGCCAGTGGGTTCATGAACACTGAAGCTTTCTTT. Protein product: CASGFMNTEAFF.